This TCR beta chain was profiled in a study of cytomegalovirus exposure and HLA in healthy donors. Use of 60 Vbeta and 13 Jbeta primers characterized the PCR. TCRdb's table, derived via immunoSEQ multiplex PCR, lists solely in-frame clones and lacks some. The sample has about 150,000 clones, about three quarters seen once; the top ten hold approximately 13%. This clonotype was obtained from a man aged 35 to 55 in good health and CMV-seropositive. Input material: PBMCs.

The CDR3 region has the DNA TGTGCCAGCAGCTTAGGGACTAGTAACCACAATGAGCAGTTCTTC. Its translation is CASSLGTSNHNEQFF. The J gene is TRBJ2-1, the V gene TRBV13; D perhaps matches TRBD2 (6 bases). This CDR3 spans 15 amino acids. Germline V CDR1 and CDR2: PRHDT, FYEKMQ (reference sequence). Trimming removed 0 bases at V and 5 bases at J, with 11 bases between.